The 8 T cell receptor beta chains below were found in one sample sequenced in a study of blood T cell repertoires in COVID-19. Generated by immunoSEQ multiplex PCR, the TCRdb table keeps only in-frame clones and is missing some. The table records tens of thousands of clones, roughly 87% of them present only once. The sequenced sample was peripheral blood. All receptors derive from a male donor with acute or convalescent COVID-19.

This clone was seen only once. The chain is built from TRBV21-1 and TRBJ1-5; the table assigns TRBD1, which was not confirmed against the DNA. TRBV21-1 is a listed pseudogene. This CDR3 is built from 20 residues. Here the CDR3 DNA reads TGTGCCAGCAGCAAACCGGCAGGGGGAAAAAAGGATTATAGCAATCAGCCCCAGCATTTT. Translated: CASSKPAGGKKDYSNQPQHF.

Here the CDR3 reads CASRSHNTGELFF. CDR3 coding DNA: TGTGCCAGCCGTAGTCATAACACCGGGGAGCTGTTTTTT. The chain recombines TRBV14 with TRBJ2-2, with D unresolved. V was clipped by 8 bases and J by 2 bases, with 9 bases between them. CDR1 and CDR2 (germline): SGHDN, FVKESK. The CDR3 extends over 13 amino acids.

The chain joins TRBV6-5 to TRBJ1-1; tentatively, D is TRBD1 (5 bases). The CDR3 is 14 residues long. Germline V gives CDR1 MNHEY, CDR2 SVGAGI. The ends were cut back, 5 bases at V and 11 bases at J, with 21 bases in the middle. The CDR3 coding sequence is TGTGCCAGCAGTCTAACCTTAGGGACTCCGGAGGCTTTCTTT. Protein product: CASSLTLGTPEAFF.

The rearrangement links TRBV6-5 to TRBJ1-4; D may be TRBD1 (5 bases). This CDR3 contains 14 residues. Germline V gives CDR1 MNHEY, CDR2 SVGAGI. Between the trimmed V and J ends, which lost 6 bases and 7 bases, there was a span of 15 bases. CDR3 DNA: TGTGCCAGCAGCAGGGAGGAGAGGGGTGAAAAACTGTTTTTT. It is translated as CASSREERGEKLFF.

This clone was found once. The V gene is TRBV30, the J gene TRBJ1-4; no firm D call. Trimming shortened V by 4 bases and J by 0 bases, and 18 bases separated the two germline ends. From germline, CDR1 is GTSNPN and CDR2 SVGIG (reference sequence). CDR3 length: 17 residues. The CDR3 DNA sequence: TGTGCCTGGAAAACGGACGAGGGTTTGGCAACTAATGAAAAACTGTTTTTT. As protein: CAWKTDEGLATNEKLFF.

A note on this clone: Other DNA sequences in this sample translate to the same CDR3. This rearrangement joins TRBV5-1 to TRBJ2-3, with D perhaps TRBD1 (6 bases). Trimming cost V 4 bases and J 4 bases, with 10 bases left between them. The length of the CDR3 is 13 residues. Germline V lookup: CDR1 SGHRS, CDR2 YFSETQ. CDR3 DNA sequence: TGCGCCAGCAGCCCCCAGGGGCCAGATACGCAGTATTTT. The encoded protein is CASSPQGPDTQYF.

This chain links TRBV7-6 with TRBJ2-3; 9 positions agree with TRBD2. Losses at the gene ends were 2 bases for V and 6 bases for J; bases not matched to a gene: 9. This CDR3 comprises 16 residues. Per the germline V gene, CDR1 is SGHVS and CDR2 is FNYEAQ. The CDR3 protein is CASSLSLAGGRDTQYF. CDR3 DNA sequence: TGTGCCAGCAGCTTAAGTCTTGCGGGGGGGCGCGATACGCAGTATTTT.

V and J are TRBV3-1 (or the pseudogene TRBV3-2) and TRBJ2-7; tentatively, D is TRBD2 (6 bases). Germline-derived CDR1 and CDR2 are LGHDT and YNNKEL (reference sequence). The V gene lost 3 bases and the J gene lost 2 bases, with 11 bases spanning the gap. This CDR3 has 14 residues. The CDR3 spells CASSQGGTPYEQYF. The DNA for the CDR3 is TGTGCCAGCAGCCAGGGGGGAACCCCCTACGAGCAGTACTTC.